This TCR beta chain was identified in a study of cytomegalovirus exposure and HLA in healthy donors (dated by TCRdb to 2015 to 2018). With respect to the entire study: An earlier analysis of roughly 610 of the donors reported roughly 300 Gb of sequence data and 90 million to 120 million unique TCR beta sequences obtained from about 170 million T cells. The study aimed to test whether signatures of past pathogen exposure could be identified by cataloging public T cell receptors. An earlier analysis of 587 of the donors used high-throughput TCR beta sequencing to judge whether each TCR beta V gene segment behaved as functional or pseudogenic. Roughly 300 gigabases of sequencing data and around 87 million unique TCR sequences were included in an early release covering under 650 HLA-typed donors. The genetic ancestry cluster associated with self-reported Caucasian donors included about 81% of the roughly 400 genotyped donors. A later genetic analysis took genome-wide SNP genotypes for about three fifths of the roughly 700 donors and used that subset as a discovery cohort. HLA typing included class I and class II loci at four-digit resolution. In the later analysis, no new phenotypic data were used to find candidate immune exposures; instead, reliance was placed on TCR beta sequences and their occurrence across donors. The study used immunosequencing to profile the T cell repertoires of approximately 630 subjects and linked those repertoires to cytomegalovirus serostatus. In a later analysis, previously published TCR beta repertoires from 666 donors were re-analyzed and high-resolution HLA genotyping was added so that TCR occurrence patterns could be studied. To predict cytomegalovirus infection status, the study brought together high-throughput TCR immunosequencing, statistical association of individual TCRs with disease status, and machine learning. Five DR-DQ haplotypes were handled as single units for association and clustering because linkage in the cohort was strong. Every repertoire in the discovery cohort had been generated on one and the same sequencing platform. Among a few hundred genotyped donors of the cohort, an average of 235,054 unique TCR beta nucleotide sequences were sequenced per donor, roughly a sixth of them non-productive. Along with the approximately 670-subject first cohort, a separate validation cohort of around 120 different subjects was used. Donor age, sex, ethnicity and CMV serostatus were collected together with the repertoire data. The number of donors typed differed by locus, with roughly 620-640 for A, B, C, DRB1 and DQB1, approximately 500 for DQA1, 600 to 610 for DPA1, and approximately 470 for DPB1.

The cohort comprised 670 or so healthy bone marrow donors. All cohort members were sampled while nominally healthy, although unrecorded immune exposures were likely present. The donor tested CMV seronegative and was one of the 352 seronegative cohort members. Each donor provided a peripheral blood sample, and peripheral blood mononuclear cells were used for TCR beta sequencing. The Qiagen DNeasy Blood Extraction Kit was used to extract genomic DNA from the blood cell samples. On this clone: Its antigen is currently not known. Per-base qualities were not stored, and no clone one base away is much larger.

Libraries were prepared through the immunoSEQ multiplex PCR assay. A mixture of 60 forward primers for TCR Vbeta segments and 13 reverse primers for TCR Jbeta segments was used in the multiplex PCR. The CDR3 region of rearranged TCR beta genes was amplified from genomic DNA with a multiplex PCR assay. Amplified TCR beta libraries were sequenced as 87-base-pair reads on the Illumina HiSeq System. The paper's processing steps were these. Across the 500 to 700 repertoires, a later analysis counted around 80 million unique TCR beta chains, roughly 11 million of which were shared by at least two donors. A nearest-neighbor algorithm error-corrected the raw reads and collapsed the reads into unique sequences, merging closely related sequences to remove PCR and sequencing errors. V, D and J gene segments were assigned by aligning CDR3 sequences to IMGT reference sequences. For a sequence to be retained, a match of at least six nucleotides was required to both a V gene segment and a J gene segment. Rearrangements were classified as productive when the CDR3 lacked stop codons and remained in frame with V and J, and all other rearrangements were classified as non-productive. Following IMGT convention, CDR3 was defined as the stretch from the second conserved V-encoded cysteine to the conserved J-encoded phenylalanine. Sequences without an unambiguous match to a single V gene segment were excluded from the earlier analysis of several hundred of the donors. In an earlier analysis of several hundred of the donors, V segments were called functional above 56.7% productive rearrangements and were called segregating when the between-donor standard deviation exceeded 5%. A statistical classification framework was built to diagnose cytomegalovirus status from the catalog of TCR beta chain sequences. In a later analysis, V and J genes were assigned by comparing TCR nucleotide sequences against IMGT/GENE-DB human TR gene sequences. The TCRdist pipeline was used in a later analysis to assign CDR3 sequences and most-parsimonious VDJ recombination scenarios. In a later analysis, every TCR beta chain was defined by the combination of its CDR3 amino acid sequence and its V-gene family, and reads without a unique V-gene family were dropped. A later analysis removed 550 to 650 highly shared, low-generation-probability nucleotide sequences to deal with suspected cross-contamination and a sequencing artifact. A later analysis calculated a clonal expansion index for each public chain from normalized within-repertoire ranks of inferred template counts. In a later analysis, generation probabilities were computed with a VDJ recombination model fitted to out-of-frame rearrangements, and the resulting probabilities were checked against IGoR. In a later analysis, TCR-TCR, TCR-HLA and TCR-CMV co-occurrence was scored with hypergeometric tests, and a repertoire-size bias correction was applied to TCR pairs. False discovery rates were estimated in a later analysis by permuting HLA or CMV assignments 20 times. A later analysis grouped co-occurring TCRs with DBSCAN, adding TCRdist sequence similarity when clustering within HLA-allele-positive subsets. For co-occurrence clustering, repertoires with fewer than 30,000 or more than 120,000 public chains were excluded, along with 5 or 6 repertoires with anomalous nucleotide sharing. TCRdb stores this immuneACCESS table with in-frame sequences only. Part of the clones is absent; in the studies checked, under half of the shortfall reflects unresolved V genes, and no reason is known for the rest. Clonal size and the V and J genes are those of that table, whereas D and trimming came from the DNA. This sample holds about 180,000 clones; around 81% were observed only once. The leading ten clones occupy under 7.5% of the sample.

The CDR3 sequence holds 16 residues, the cysteine and phenylalanine included. Of all the DNA, just the CDR3 is kept, 48 bases in frame from base 1. Trimming accounts for 2 bases at V and 5 bases at J, while the number of junction bases matched to no gene is 4. CDR1 and CDR2 (LNHNV, YYDKDF) derive from the germline V gene (reference sequence). The paper's findings and limits, for the study overall: In a later analysis, the rate of TCR association differed among HLA loci, with DRB1 alleles having the most associated TCRs and HLA-C alleles having the fewest. Compared with equally common non-associated chains, HLA-associated TCR beta chains in a later analysis were more clonally expanded and had lower generation probabilities. According to the authors, the approach could potentially be generalized to other disease states and immunological phenotypes. At a false discovery rate of 0.05, a later analysis linked around 17,000 TCR beta sequences to specific HLA alleles. Strong co-occurrence of HLA alleles, especially DR and DQ, made assigning TCR associations to individual alleles difficult. The earlier analysis of fewer than 750 of the donors excluded approximately 17 rarely observed V segments, including chromosome 9 orphons, because counts were too low. In a later analysis, several top co-occurrence clusters were reported to appear linked to parvovirus B19, influenza, CMV and Epstein-Barr virus. The sequencing pipeline was judged likely to have produced a cluster of highly shared sequence variants as a technical artifact. Immune exposure information for the cohort was limited to CMV serostatus. Three of the identified cytomegalovirus-associated TCR beta chains were confirmed in vitro to be specific for cytomegalovirus antigens. Most TCR sequences were seen in very few donors, while some public TCRs were found in many individuals. Roughly uniform sequencing depth across donors was assumed in presence/absence analyses, although this assumption may not hold. Some IMGT-functional V segments, including TRBV6-2 and TRBV6-3, could not be distinguished by the 87-base-pair reads and were therefore excluded. In both the original and validation cohorts, the classifier was reported to diagnose cytomegalovirus status with high specificity and sensitivity. Linkage disequilibrium might explain the correlated functional status among segregating V segments, but an unknown experimental factor could not be excluded. V-gene and J-gene trimming of TCR beta chains was associated with a missense DCLRE1C variant in a later genetic analysis, and the association was replicated in an independent cohort. Because HLA typing was unavailable for some donors at each locus, only the typed subset was used in association tests. The study gave a list of 150 to 200 TCR beta chains associated with cytomegalovirus. A further reported finding was that TCR beta sequences accurately predicted the HLA-A and HLA-B alleles for most subjects in the first cohort. In a later analysis, most CMV-associated TCR beta chains were found to appear HLA-restricted, with HLA associations seemingly driven largely by CMV exposure. A later genetic analysis reported fewer N-insertions in productive TCRs among donors in an Asian-associated ancestry cluster than the roughly 700-donor mean. In this cohort, only TCR beta chains were sequenced, and detectable features were limited by the absence of alpha or paired-chain data. Broadly in line with IMGT annotations, most TCR beta V segments showed up in productive rearrangements about 87% or about 30% of the time in an earlier analysis of several hundred of the donors.

The material sequenced was PBMCs. The sequence is built from TRBV15 and TRBJ2-1; TRBD1 fits 12 bases in the junction. The receptor comes from a man aged 40-50 years in good health and CMV-seronegative. The CDR3 sequence is CATSRSGTGGHNEQFF. The nucleotide sequence reads as follows: TGTGCCACCAGCAGATCCGGGACAGGGGGCCACAATGAGCAGTTCTTC.